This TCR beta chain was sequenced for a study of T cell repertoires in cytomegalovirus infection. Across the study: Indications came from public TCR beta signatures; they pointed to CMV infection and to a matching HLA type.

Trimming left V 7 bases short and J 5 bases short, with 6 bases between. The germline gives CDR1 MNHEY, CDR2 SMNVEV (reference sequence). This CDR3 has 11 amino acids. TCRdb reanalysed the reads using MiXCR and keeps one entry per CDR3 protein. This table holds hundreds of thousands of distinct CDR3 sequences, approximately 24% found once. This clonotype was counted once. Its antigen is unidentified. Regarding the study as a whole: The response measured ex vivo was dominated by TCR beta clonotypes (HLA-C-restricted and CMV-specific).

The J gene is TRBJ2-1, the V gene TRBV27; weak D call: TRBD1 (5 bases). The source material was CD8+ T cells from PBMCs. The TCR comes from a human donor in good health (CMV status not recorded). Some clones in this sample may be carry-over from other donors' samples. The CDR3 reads CASKGNNEQFF. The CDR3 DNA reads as TGTGCCAGCAAGGGGAACAATGAGCAGTTCTTC.